This TCR beta chain was profiled in a study of circulating CD8 cells and anti-PD-1 response in melanoma. The QIAseq Immune Repertoire TCR panel built the libraries from roughly 15 ng of total RNA. From the reads, TCRdb called clonotypes with MiXCR, one entry per CDR3 protein. The table has about 860 distinct CDR3 sequences, roughly 8% seen once. Points from the study as a whole: Diversity ranked highest in DNEG and lowest in TIGIT subsets.

Four subsets defined by PD-1 and/or TIGIT were sorted from live CD3+CD8+TCRalphabeta+ cells. In its sample, this clonotype ranks as medium-sized. Its antigen is not known. The material sequenced was CD8+ T cells from PBMCs, taken at baseline or after one month of anti-PD-1 therapy (not recorded which). This receptor was taken from a human donor with melanoma.

The CDR3 spells CASSQQRGGASTDTQYF. The CDR3 DNA sequence: TGTGCCAGCAGCCAACAGCGCGGGGGGGCTAGCACAGATACGCAGTATTTT. This chain connects TRBV3-1 to TRBJ2-3, with 9 bases identical to TRBD2. Germline V gene data show CDR1 as LGHDT and CDR2 as YNNKEL (reference sequence). The ends lost 2 bases at V and 0 bases at J; junction bases unmatched: 6. This CDR3 has 17 residues.